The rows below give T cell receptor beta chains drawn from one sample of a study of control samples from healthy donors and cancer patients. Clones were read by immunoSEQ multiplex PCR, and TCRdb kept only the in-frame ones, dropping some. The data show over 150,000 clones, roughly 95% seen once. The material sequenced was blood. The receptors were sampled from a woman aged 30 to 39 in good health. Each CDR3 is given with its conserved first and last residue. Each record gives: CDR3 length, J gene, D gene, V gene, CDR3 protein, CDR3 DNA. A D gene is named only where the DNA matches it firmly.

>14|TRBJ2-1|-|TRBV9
CASSERTEYNEQFF
TGTGCCAGCAGCGAGAGGACAGAATACAATGAGCAGTTCTTC
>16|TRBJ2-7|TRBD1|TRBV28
CASSLGRTGMSYEQYF
TGTGCCAGCAGTTTAGGAAGGACAGGGATGAGCTACGAGCAGTACTTC
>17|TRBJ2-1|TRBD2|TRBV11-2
CASSLDGWTSGFYEQFF
TGTGCCAGCAGCTTAGATGGTTGGACTAGCGGGTTCTATGAGCAGTTCTTC
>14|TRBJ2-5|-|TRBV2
CASRRGAFQETQYF
TGTGCCAGCAGAAGGGGGGCCTTCCAAGAGACCCAGTACTTC
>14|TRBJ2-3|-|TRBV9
CASSVGPLTDTQYF
TGTGCCAGCAGCGTGGGGCCGTTAACAGATACGCAGTATTTT
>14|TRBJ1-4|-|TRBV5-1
CASSLEGLGEKLFF
TGCGCCAGCAGCTTGGAAGGGTTGGGTGAAAAACTGTTTTTT
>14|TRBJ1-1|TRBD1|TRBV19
CASSPQGASTEAFF
TGTGCCAGTAGTCCTCAGGGGGCGAGCACTGAAGCTTTCTTT
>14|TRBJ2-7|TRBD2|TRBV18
CASSRSSGSYEQYF
TGTGCCAGCTCACGTTCTAGCGGGAGCTACGAGCAGTACTTC
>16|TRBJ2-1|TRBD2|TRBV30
CAWSGTSGGFGSEQFF
TGTGCCTGGAGTGGAACTAGCGGGGGCTTCGGGAGTGAGCAGTTCTTC
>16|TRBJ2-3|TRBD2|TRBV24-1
CATSDPTGLGTDTQYF
TGTGCCACCAGTGATCCAACGGGACTAGGCACAGATACGCAGTATTTT